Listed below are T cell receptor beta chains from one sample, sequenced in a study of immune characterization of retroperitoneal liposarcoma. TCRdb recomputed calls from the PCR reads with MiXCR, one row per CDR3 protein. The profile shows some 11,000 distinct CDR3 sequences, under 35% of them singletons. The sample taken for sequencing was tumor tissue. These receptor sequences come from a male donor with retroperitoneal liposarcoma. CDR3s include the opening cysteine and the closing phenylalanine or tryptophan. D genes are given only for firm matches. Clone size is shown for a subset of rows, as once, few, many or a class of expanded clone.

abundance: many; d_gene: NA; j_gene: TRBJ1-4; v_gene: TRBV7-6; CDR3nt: TGTGCCAGCAGCTCCTCAGGGAGGAGTGAAAAACTGTTTTTT; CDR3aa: CASSSSGRSEKLFF
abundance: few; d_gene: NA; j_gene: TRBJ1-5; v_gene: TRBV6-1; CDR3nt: TGTGCCAGCAGTGAAAGAAGGGGTCAGCCCCAGCATTTT; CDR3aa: CASSERRGQPQHF
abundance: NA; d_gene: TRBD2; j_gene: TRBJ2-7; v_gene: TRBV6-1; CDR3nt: TGTGCCAGCAGGCCTACTAGCGACTGGATTCACGAGCAGTACTTC; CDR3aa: CASRPTSDWIHEQYF
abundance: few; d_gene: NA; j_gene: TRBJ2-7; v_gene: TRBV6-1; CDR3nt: TGTGCCAGCAGACCCGCGGGGGCTACCTCCTACGAGCAGTACTTC; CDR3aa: CASRPAGATSYEQYF
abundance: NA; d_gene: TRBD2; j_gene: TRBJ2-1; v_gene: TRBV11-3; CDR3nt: TGTGCCAGCAGCACCAGCCGCCTAGCGGGAGGTGCAGATACGCAGTTCTTC; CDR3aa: CASSTSRLAGGADTQFF
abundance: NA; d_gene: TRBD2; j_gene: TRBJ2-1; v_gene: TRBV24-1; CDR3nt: TGTGCCACCAGTGACCCTTCCGGGAGGCGGAATGAGCAGTTCTTC; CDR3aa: CATSDPSGRRNEQFF
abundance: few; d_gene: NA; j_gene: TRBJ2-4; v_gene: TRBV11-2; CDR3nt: TGTGCCAGCAGTCGCCGTAGCGCCTCCTCCTACAATGAGCAGTACTTC; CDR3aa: CASSRRSASSYNEQYF
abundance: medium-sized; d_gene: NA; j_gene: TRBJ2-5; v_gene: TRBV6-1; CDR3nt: TGTGCCAGCAGTGAACTAAGGAGGGGGCGCCCAGGGTTTGAGACCCAGTACTTC; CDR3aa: CASSELRRGRPGFETQYF
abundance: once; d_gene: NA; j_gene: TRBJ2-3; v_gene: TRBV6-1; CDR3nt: TGTGCCAGCAGTGAATGGTGGGGGGTTACGCAGTATTTT; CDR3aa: CASSEWWGVTQYF
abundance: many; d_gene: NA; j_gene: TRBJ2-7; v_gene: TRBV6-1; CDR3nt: TGTGCCAGCAGCAATATTCCGGGCCATGGAGCGGTATCCTACGAGCAGTACTTC; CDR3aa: CASSNIPGHGAVSYEQYF
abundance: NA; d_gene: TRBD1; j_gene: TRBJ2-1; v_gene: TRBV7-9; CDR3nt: TGTGCCAGCAGCTTAGCAGGACAGGGCAACAATGAGCAGTTCTTC; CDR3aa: CASSLAGQGNNEQFF
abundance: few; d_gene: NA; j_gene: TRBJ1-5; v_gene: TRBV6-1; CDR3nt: TGTGCCAGCAGACGGGGACGGCCTGATCAGCCCCAGCATTTT; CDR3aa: CASRRGRPDQPQHF
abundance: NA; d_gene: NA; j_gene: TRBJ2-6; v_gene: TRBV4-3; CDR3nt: TGCGCCAGCAGCCAAGGATCATTCGGCGGGGCCAACGTCCTGACTTTC; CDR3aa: CASSQGSFGGANVLTF
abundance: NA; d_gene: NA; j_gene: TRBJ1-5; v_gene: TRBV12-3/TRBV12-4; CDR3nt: TGTGCCAGCAGTCCCCCCCGGAGCAATCAGCCCCAGCATTTT; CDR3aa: CASSPPRSNQPQHF
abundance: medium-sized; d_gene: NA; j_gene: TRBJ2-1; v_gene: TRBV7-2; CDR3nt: TGTGCCAGCAGCTTAGGGGGACATCAAGGGGAGACCCAGTTCTTC; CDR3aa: CASSLGGHQGETQFF
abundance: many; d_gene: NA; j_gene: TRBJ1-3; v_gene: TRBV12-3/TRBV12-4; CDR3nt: TGTGCCAGCAGTTTAGACTCAAGGGGTCACACCATATATTTT; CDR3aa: CASSLDSRGHTIYF
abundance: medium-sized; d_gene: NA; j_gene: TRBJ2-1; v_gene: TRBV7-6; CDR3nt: TGTGCCAGCAGCTTACGCCAGGGGGGATACGAGCAGTTCTTC; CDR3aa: CASSLRQGGYEQFF
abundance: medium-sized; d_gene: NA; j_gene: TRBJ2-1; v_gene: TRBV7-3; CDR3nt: TGTGCCAGCAGCTTAATGGGGGTAGCAGGTTGGAATGAGCAGTTCTTC; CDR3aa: CASSLMGVAGWNEQFF
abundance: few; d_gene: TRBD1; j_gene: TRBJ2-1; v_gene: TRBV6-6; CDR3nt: TGTGCCAGCAGTTACTCGGGGGACAGGGCCTACGAGCAGTTCTTC; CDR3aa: CASSYSGDRAYEQFF
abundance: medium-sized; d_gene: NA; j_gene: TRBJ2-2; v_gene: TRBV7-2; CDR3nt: TGTGCCAGCAGCTCCGCTCATGGAGGTGACAAGATCGACACCGGGGAGCTGTTTTTT; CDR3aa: CASSSAHGGDKIDTGELFF
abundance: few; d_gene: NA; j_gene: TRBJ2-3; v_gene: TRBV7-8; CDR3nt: TGTGCCAGCAGCTTACAATACCTGGCGACTAGCACAGATACGCAGTATTTT; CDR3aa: CASSLQYLATSTDTQYF
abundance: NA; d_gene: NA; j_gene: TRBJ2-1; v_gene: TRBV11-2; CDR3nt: TGTGCCAGCAGCTTAGGTTTAGGGCGAGAGACCCAGTTCTTC; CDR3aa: CASSLGLGRETQFF
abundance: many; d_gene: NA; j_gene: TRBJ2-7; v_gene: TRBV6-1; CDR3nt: TGTGCCAGCAGGGACCCATCCAATGAGCAGTACTTC; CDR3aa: CASRDPSNEQYF
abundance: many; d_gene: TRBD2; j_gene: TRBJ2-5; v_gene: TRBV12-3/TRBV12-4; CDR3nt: TGTGCCAGCAGTTTACAGCTAGCGGGAGGAGAGACCCAGTACTTC; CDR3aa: CASSLQLAGGETQYF